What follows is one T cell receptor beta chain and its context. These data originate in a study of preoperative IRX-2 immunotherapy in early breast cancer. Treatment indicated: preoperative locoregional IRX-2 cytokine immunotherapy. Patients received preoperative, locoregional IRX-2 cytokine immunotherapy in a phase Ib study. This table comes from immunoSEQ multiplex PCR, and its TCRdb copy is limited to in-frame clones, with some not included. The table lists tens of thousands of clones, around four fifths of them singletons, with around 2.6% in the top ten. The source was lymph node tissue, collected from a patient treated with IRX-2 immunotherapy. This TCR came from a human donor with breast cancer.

CDR3 nucleotide sequence: TGTGCCAGCGCCTTGACAGGACCCCAAGAGACCCAGTACTTC. Translating it yields CASALTGPQETQYF. The genes are TRBV11-1 and TRBJ2-5; D might be TRBD1 (6 bases). The V gene lost 8 bases and the J gene lost 1 base, with 14 bases spanning the gap. The germline V gene encodes CDR1 SGHAT and CDR2 FQDESV (reference sequence). This CDR3 has 14 residues.